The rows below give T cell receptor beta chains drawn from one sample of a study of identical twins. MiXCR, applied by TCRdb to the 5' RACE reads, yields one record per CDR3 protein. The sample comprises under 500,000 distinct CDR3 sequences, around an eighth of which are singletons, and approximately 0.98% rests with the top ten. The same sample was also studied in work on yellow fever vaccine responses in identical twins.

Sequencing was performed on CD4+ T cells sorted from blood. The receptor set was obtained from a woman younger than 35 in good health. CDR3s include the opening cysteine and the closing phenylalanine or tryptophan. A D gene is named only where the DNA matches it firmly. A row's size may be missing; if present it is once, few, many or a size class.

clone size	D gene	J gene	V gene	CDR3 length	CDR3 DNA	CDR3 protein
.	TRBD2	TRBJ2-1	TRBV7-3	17	TGTGCCAGCAGCCCATCGGTTTCTAGCGGGGGGGCAAATGAGCAGTTCTTC	CASSPSVSSGGANEQFF
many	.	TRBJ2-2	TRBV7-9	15	TGTGCCAGCAGCTCCCCCACCCGGAACACCGGGGAGCTGTTTTTT	CASSSPTRNTGELFF
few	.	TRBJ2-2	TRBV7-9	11	TGTGCCAGCAGCAGCGGGGGGGAGCTGTTTTTT	CASSSGGELFF
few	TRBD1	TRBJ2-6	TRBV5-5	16	TGTGCCAGCAGCTTGCAGGGGGCTTCGGGGGCCAACGTCCTGACTTTC	CASSLQGASGANVLTF
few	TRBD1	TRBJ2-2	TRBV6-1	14	TGTGCCAGCAGGGGGACAGTGAACACCGGGGAGCTGTTTTTT	CASRGTVNTGELFF
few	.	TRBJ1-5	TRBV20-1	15	TGCAGTGCTAGAGATCACCGAGGCAACAATCAGCCCCAGCATTTT	CSARDHRGNNQPQHF
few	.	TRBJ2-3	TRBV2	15	TGTGCCAGCAGTGATCCCCTATACCGCACAGATACGCAGTATTTT	CASSDPLYRTDTQYF
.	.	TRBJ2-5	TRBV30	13	TGTGCCTGGATGGGGGGGGGCCGAGAGACCCAGTACTTC	CAWMGGGRETQYF
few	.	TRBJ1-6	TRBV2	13	TGTGCCAGCAGAGAAGACAGAGATTCACCCCTCCACTTT	CASREDRDSPLHF
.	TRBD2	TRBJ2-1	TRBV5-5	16	TGTGCCAGCGTCCCCCCGGGACTAGCGGGTTGGAATGAGCAGTTCTTC	CASVPPGLAGWNEQFF
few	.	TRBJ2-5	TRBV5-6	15	TGTGCCAGCACCCCTTTCGTCAGGAACCAAGAGACCCAGTACTTC	CASTPFVRNQETQYF
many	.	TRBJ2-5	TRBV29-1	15	TGCAGCGTTGCTAACAGGGATTGGTTTGAGGAGACCCAGTACTTC	CSVANRDWFEETQYF
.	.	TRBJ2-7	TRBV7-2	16	TGTGCCAGCAGCTTAGTTCCAGCGGGCGATACCTACGAGCAGTACTTC	CASSLVPAGDTYEQYF
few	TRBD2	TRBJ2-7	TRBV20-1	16	TGCAGTGCTGACCCCGGGGTAGCGGGATCCTTCTACGAGCAGTACTTC	CSADPGVAGSFYEQYF
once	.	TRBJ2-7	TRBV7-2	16	TGTGCCAGCAGCTTAACGCCATCGACAGCCGTCTACGAGCAGTACTTC	CASSLTPSTAVYEQYF
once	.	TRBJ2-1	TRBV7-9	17	TGTGCCAGCAGCCCAAAAACGGCAGGGCAGGGGTACAATGAGCAGTTCTTC	CASSPKTAGQGYNEQFF
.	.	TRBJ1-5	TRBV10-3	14	TGTGCCATCAGTGAGGACGGGGGGAATCAGCCCCAGCATTTT	CAISEDGGNQPQHF
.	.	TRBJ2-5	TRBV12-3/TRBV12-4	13	TGTGCCATCTCGGACTGGATGCAAGAGACCCAGTACTTC	CAISDWMQETQYF
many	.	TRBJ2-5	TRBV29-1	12	TGCAGCGTTGGACAATTCCAAGAGACCCAGTACTTC	CSVGQFQETQYF
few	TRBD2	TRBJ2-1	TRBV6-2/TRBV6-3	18	TGTGCCAGCAGTTTCGACGGATCGATAGCGGGAAATAGGTATGAGCAGTTCTTC	CASSFDGSIAGNRYEQFF
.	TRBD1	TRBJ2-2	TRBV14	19	TGTGCCAGCAGCCCACTTCGGGACAGGGGGAGGATGGACACCGGGGAGCTGTTTTTT	CASSPLRDRGRMDTGELFF
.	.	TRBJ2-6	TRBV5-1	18	TGCGCCAGCAGCTTGGAGGGGGGCTATAGGTCTGGGGCCAACGTCCTGACTTTC	CASSLEGGYRSGANVLTF
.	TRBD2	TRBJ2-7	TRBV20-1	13	TGCAGTGCTAATCTAGCGGGAGGCTACGAGCAGTACTTC	CSANLAGGYEQYF
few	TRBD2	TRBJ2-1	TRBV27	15	TGTGCCAGCAGCCCTCTAGCGGGAGTAACGAATGAGCAGTTCTTC	CASSPLAGVTNEQFF
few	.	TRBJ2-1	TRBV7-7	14	TGTGCTAGCAGCTTAGTGGGGGGCTCGGATGAGCAGTTCTTC	CASSLVGGSDEQFF
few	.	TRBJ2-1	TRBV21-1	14	TGTGCCAGCAGCGCCTCCAGGGTGCGCAATGAGCAGTTCTTC	CASSASRVRNEQFF
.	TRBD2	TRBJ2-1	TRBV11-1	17	TGTGCCAGCAGCCCCGGGACTAGCGGGAGAAAAAACAATGAGCAGTTCTTC	CASSPGTSGRKNNEQFF